This TCR beta chain originates from a study of graft-versus-host responses after intestinal transplantation. Study-level background: Uniformly, recipients were administered anti-thymocyte globulin induction with subsequent tacrolimus and steroids for about 3 years.

Generated by immunoSEQ multiplex PCR, the TCRdb table keeps only in-frame clones and is missing some. The sample carries about 36,000 clones, roughly 94% recorded once. Study results and caveats: Graft-donor T cell macrochimerism in patients accompanied high graft-versus-host to host-versus-graft clonal ratios in allografts. GvH clone levels peaked in circulation, and this peak was associated with early post-transplant HvG declines.

After removal of 2 bases from V and 4 bases from J, the junction contained 4 bases not matched to a gene. Germline assignment: CDR1 MNHEY and CDR2 SVGAGI. This CDR3 comprises 14 residues. A remark on this clone: The antigen is unknown.

This sequence was found in a human donor who was the organ donor for an intestinal transplant. Sequences were derived from unstimulated CD4+ T cells sorted from spleen or lymph node cells, sampled before transplant. V is TRBV6-5 and J is TRBJ1-1; TRBD1 matches 7 bases. CDR3 residues: CASSYHDRATEAFF. In nucleotides, the CDR3 is TGTGCCAGCAGTTACCACGACAGGGCCACTGAAGCTTTCTTT.